Given below is one TCR beta chain in context. The antigen remains undetermined. This entry belongs to a study of radiotherapy plus CTLA-4 blockade in lung cancer. Across the study: An objective response was seen in around 17% of patients, and disease control in about 31%.

Germline loops: CDR1 MDHEN, CDR2 SYDVKM. This CDR3 has 11 amino acids. The ends were cut back, 5 bases at V and 11 bases at J, with 10 bases in the middle. Sequencing was performed with immunoSEQ multiplex PCR; in TCRdb, only in-frame clones are kept and a portion is missing. Of 65,000 to 95,000 clones listed, around 86% are singletons. Study results and limitations: Early clonal dynamics of blood T cells, together with interferon-beta, were reported as the best response predictor. Researchers report tumor-derived TCR clones expanding in blood after radiotherapy plus ipilimumab.

The material was peripheral blood, obtained from a patient treated with radiotherapy plus ipilimumab. This chain connects TRBV28 to TRBJ2-4, with D perhaps matching TRBD1 (6 bases). The clonotype was recovered from a human donor with non-small cell lung cancer that progressed on radiotherapy plus ipilimumab. Here the CDR3 reads CASSIRTVQYF. The DNA of the CDR3 is TGTGCCAGCAGTATCAGGACAGTTCAGTACTTC. The whole variable domain, filled in from reference TRBV28 and TRBJ2-4, reads DVKVTQSSRYLVKRTGEKVFLECVQDMDHENMFWYRQDPGLGLRLIYFSYDVKMKEKGDIPEGYSVSREKKERFSLILESASTNQTSMYLCASSIRTVQYFGAGTRLSVL.